Below are 6 T cell receptor beta chains sequenced from a single sample in a study of Graves' ophthalmopathy and Graves' hyperthyroidism. RNA transcripts yielded amplified TCR beta CDR3 regions. The first-round RT-PCR employed HTBI primers together with the Qiagen OneStep RT-PCR kit. A multiplex PCR was then performed as the second round. TCRdb re-called the multiplex PCR reads with MiXCR, one entry per CDR3 protein. Among roughly 380,000 distinct CDR3 sequences listed, just over 15% were seen once. Sample: peripheral blood. Receptors were obtained from a woman younger than 35 with stable Graves' hyperthyroidism.

This clonotype was recorded at least ten times. This chain joins TRBV19 and TRBJ1-2; D is possibly TRBD1 (5 bases). CDR1 and CDR2 (germline): LNHDA, SQIVND (reference sequence). The germline V and J ends were trimmed by 3 bases and 4 bases, with 15 bases remaining between them. This CDR3 has 15 amino acids. CDR3 residues: CASSMGQTVIYGYTF. DNA for the CDR3: TGTGCCAGTAGTATGGGGCAAACAGTGATCTATGGCTACACCTTC.

At least ten counts were recorded for this clonotype. The chain carries TRBV15 and TRBJ2-7; possibly TRBD1 for D (5 bases). The ends were cut back, 5 bases at V and 7 bases at J, with 21 bases in the middle. Looked up from germline, CDR1 is LNHNV and CDR2 is YYDKDF (reference sequence). There are 15 residues in the CDR3. The chain's CDR3 is CATSARRGPTREQYF. In nucleotides, the CDR3 is TGTGCCACCAGCGCCCGTAGGGGCCCCACTCGGGAGCAGTACTTC.

There are many counts of this clonotype. This chain joins TRBV29-1 and TRBJ2-5, with D unresolved. V was clipped by 7 bases and J by 4 bases, with 19 bases between them. CDR3 length: 14 amino acids. Germline lookup yields CDR1 SQVTM and CDR2 ANQGSEA. The CDR3, as DNA: TGCAGCGCCCGACGACGTCTAAGTGGAGAGACCCAGTACTTC. Residues: CSARRRLSGETQYF.

This clonotype was observed many times. The V gene is TRBV5-1, the J gene TRBJ1-1, with 11 bases aligning to TRBD1. CDR3 length: 15 amino acids. The germline V gene encodes CDR1 SGHRS and CDR2 YFSETQ. V dropped 0 bases and J dropped 4; count of bases not matched to a gene: 2. The CDR3 here is CASSLEGTGGTEAFF. DNA of the CDR3: TGCGCCAGCAGCTTGGAAGGGACAGGGGGCACTGAAGCTTTCTTT.

This clonotype was counted ten times or more. The chain has TRBV6-1 and TRBJ1-1; D not certain. Per the germline V gene, CDR1 is MNHNS and CDR2 is SASEGT. Trimming removed 6 bases from V and 1 base from J, with 15 bases in between. The CDR3 totals 15 residues. The CDR3 reads CASSLKGGRNTEAFF. The CDR3 region has the DNA TGTGCCAGCAGCCTCAAGGGTGGGAGGAACACTGAAGCTTTCTTT.

This clonotype has at least ten counts. The chain employs TRBV6-5 and TRBJ2-7; maybe TRBD2 (5 bases). V gave up 2 bases and J gave up 2 bases, with 10 bases separating them. CDR3 length: 14 amino acids. Looked up from germline, CDR1 is MNHEY and CDR2 is SVGAGI. CDR3 DNA sequence: TGTGCCAGCAGTTACGAGGGTATCCCCTACGAGCAGTACTTC. Translated, it gives CASSYEGIPYEQYF.